This TCR beta chain was recorded in a study of blood T cell repertoires in COVID-19. Sequenced by immunoSEQ multiplex PCR; TCRdb stores in-frame clones only, minus some. The table includes more than 450,000 clones, roughly nine tenths detected once. The trim removed 3 bases at V and 5 bases at J, leaving 7 bases unmatched. Germline V gene lookup returns CDR1 SNHLY and CDR2 FYNNEI. The CDR3 is made up of 16 amino acids. This TCR derives from a woman under 30 who had recovered from COVID-19. The chain couples TRBV2 to TRBJ1-5; 10 bases are a match to TRBD1. Sequencing input: PBMCs or T cells enriched from blood (not recorded which). The DNA for the CDR3 is TGTGCCAGCAGTGATAGGAGGGACAGGGGAGATCAGCCCCAGCATTTT. Amino acid sequence: CASSDRRDRGDQPQHF.